The 31 T cell receptor beta chains presented below share a single source sample, sequenced in a study of cytotoxic CD8 clonotypes in ibrutinib-treated CLL (dated by TCRdb to the early 2020s). The library was built by means of the immunoSEQ multiplex PCR assay. TCRdb holds this immuneACCESS table with in-frame rearrangements only. Some clones are missing; in checked studies, unresolved V genes explain under half, and the rest has no known cause. The sample profile shows roughly 15,000 clones; about 55% of them were found once. The ten largest make up under 40% of the sample. Sequencing was performed on PBMCs, taken at a 24-month disease-progression time point, from a patient treated with ibrutinib. These receptor sequences come from a human donor with chronic lymphocytic leukemia.

This clone was seen a handful of times. V and J are TRBV2 and TRBJ2-7; TRBD1 matches 9 bases. Germline CDR1 reads SNHLY; CDR2 reads FYNNEI. This CDR3 is 16 amino acids long. V trimming: 6 bases; J trimming: 0 bases; junction bases outside the gene matches: 9. The CDR3 loop is CASSPIDRGSSYEQYF. CDR3 DNA: TGTGCCAGCAGCCCAATCGACAGGGGGTCCTCCTACGAGCAGTACTTC.

The sample holds one count of this clone. V usage is TRBV9 and J usage is TRBJ2-7; TRBD1 matches at 8 bases. The CDR3 length is 15 residues. Germline V gene lookup returns CDR1 SGDLS and CDR2 YYNGEE. V was clipped by 3 bases and J by 6 bases; unmatched bases: 11. The CDR3 region is CASSALRGRLGEQYF. The CDR3 DNA follows: TGTGCCAGCAGCGCCCTCAGGGGGCGTCTGGGCGAGCAGTACTTC.

The sample holds one count of this clone. The J gene is TRBJ2-3, the V gene TRBV5-1, with 7 nucleotides matching TRBD2. This CDR3 region has 16 residues. Germline lookup yields CDR1 SGHRS and CDR2 YFSETQ. Trimming took 6 bases from V and 3 from J; bases not matched to a gene: 13. CDR3 sequence (DNA): TGCGCCAGCAACCTGATTCCGGGGGGATCGACAGATACGCAGTATTTT. It translates to CASNLIPGGSTDTQYF.

The chain couples TRBV2 to TRBJ2-7; D uncertain. The ends were cut back, 7 bases at V and 3 bases at J, with 4 bases in the middle. CDR1 SNHLY and CDR2 FYNNEI come from the germline V gene. The CDR3 is made up of 10 amino acids. CDR3 sequence (DNA): TGTGCCAGCAAAAGCTACGAGCAGTACTTC. It is translated as CASKSYEQYF.

By frequency in the sample, this clone is medium-sized. The chain has TRBV29-1 and TRBJ2-7; 10 bases agree with TRBD1. Trimming removed 7 bases from V and 6 bases from J; junction bases left unmatched: 9. The CDR3 is made up of 13 amino acids. The germline CDR1 and CDR2 sequences are SQVTM and ANQGSEA. As DNA, the CDR3 is TGCAGCGCCGGGACAGGGGAAGATGGCGAGCAGTACTTC. Protein: CSAGTGEDGEQYF.

A remark on this clone: Other nucleotide sequences from this sample produce the same CDR3. This chain joins TRBV12-5 and TRBJ2-1; 11 bases are a match to TRBD2. In germline, CDR1 is LGHNT, CDR2 FRNRAP. The CDR3 runs to 17 residues. J was trimmed by 2 bases and V by 1 base; bases with no gene match: 4. The CDR3 DNA reads TGTGCTAGTGGTTTGGCAGGTAGCGGGGGGGCCTACAATGAGCAGTTCTTC. Encoded protein: CASGLAGSGGAYNEQFF.

This clone was counted once. This chain connects TRBV29-1 to TRBJ2-5; the match to TRBD2 covers 7 bases. Germline CDR1 SQVTM, CDR2 ANQGSEA. Germline trimming cut 1 base from V and 4 bases from J; bases unmatched to any gene: 0. This CDR3 has 12 amino acids. For the CDR3, the DNA is TGCAGCGTTGAAGGCGGGGGAGAGACCCAGTACTTC. The encoded protein is CSVEGGGETQYF. The full variable domain, its missing parts supplied by reference TRBV29-1 and TRBJ2-5, is SAVISQKPSRDICQRGTSLTIQCQVDSQVTMMFWYRQQPGQSLTLIATANQGSEATYESGFVIDKFPISRPNLTFSTLTVSNMSPEDSSIYLCSVEGGGETQYFGPGTRLLVL.

This clone was found a few times. The V gene is TRBV12-5, the J gene TRBJ2-5; D not certain. CDR3 length equals 12 residues. V lost 7 bases, J lost 4 bases, and 10 bases lay in between. Looked up from germline, CDR1 is LGHNT and CDR2 is FRNRAP. This CDR3 is CASALDGETQYF. The CDR3 DNA reads as TGTGCTAGTGCCCTGGACGGAGAGACCCAGTACTTC.

This clone was picked up a small number of times. The genes are TRBV18 and TRBJ1-3; D is unresolved. The germline gives CDR1 KGHSH, CDR2 LQKENI. The V gene lost 2 bases and the J gene lost 7 bases, with 6 bases spanning the gap. This CDR3 is built from 12 residues. DNA of the CDR3: TGTGCCAGCTCACCAAGGGAGAACACCATATATTTT. Translation: CASSPRENTIYF.

The rearrangement uses TRBV6-6 and TRBJ1-4, with 9 nucleotides matching TRBD1. The V and J ends lost 3 bases and 7 bases, in that order; junction bases with no gene match: 9. The CDR3 loop spans 16 amino acids. The germline V gene encodes CDR1 MNHNY and CDR2 SVGAGI (reference sequence). The CDR3 loop is CASSYPTDRGSEKLFF. The CDR3 nucleotides are TGTGCCAGCAGTTATCCGACGGACAGGGGAAGTGAAAAACTGTTTTTT.

The chain is built from TRBV19 and TRBJ1-2, with D hard to call. Germline V gene lookup returns CDR1 LNHDA and CDR2 SQIVND (reference sequence). Trimming took 6 bases from V and 3 from J, leaving 11 bases between them. This CDR3 is 13 amino acids long. CDR3 loop: CASRPTTDYGYTF. CDR3 nucleotide sequence: TGTGCCAGTAGGCCTACGACGGACTATGGCTACACCTTC. Filled out from reference TRBV19 and TRBJ1-2, the complete variable domain reads DGGITQSPKYLFRKEGQNVTLSCEQNLNHDAMYWYRQDPGQGLRLIYYSQIVNDFQKGDIAEGYSVSREKKESFPLTVTSAQKNPTAFYLCASRPTTDYGYTFGSGTRLTVV.

This CDR3 reads CASQIQVGAGEPLHF. The DNA for the CDR3 is TGTGCCAGTCAGATTCAGGTGGGGGCCGGTGAACCCCTCCACTTT. The chain couples TRBV19 to TRBJ1-6, with D maybe TRBD1 (6 bases). The CDR3 covers 15 residues. Germline V gene sequence: CDR1 LNHDA, CDR2 SQIVND (reference sequence). V was pared by 8 bases and J by 12 bases, with 23 bases between. The full variable domain, rest sourced from reference TRBV19 and TRBJ1-6, is DGGITQSPKYLFRKEGQNVTLSCEQNLNHDAMYWYRQDPGQGLRLIYYSQIVNDFQKGDIAEGYSVSREKKESFPLTVTSAQKNPTAFYLCASQIQVGAGEPLHFGNGTRLTVT.

This clone showed up just a few times. The chain couples TRBV2 to TRBJ2-3; possibly TRBD1 or TRBD2 for D (7 bases each). The CDR3 is 15 residues long. V gave up 6 bases and J gave up 0 bases, with 13 bases separating them. Germline V lookup: CDR1 SNHLY, CDR2 FYNNEI. The CDR3 DNA is TGTGCCAGCAGGCCAGGGGGGGGAAGCACAGATACGCAGTATTTT. This gives the protein CASRPGGGSTDTQYF.

This clone occurred a few times. The rearrangement joins TRBV9 to TRBJ1-2; no clear D gene. This CDR3 comprises 13 residues. V was trimmed by 4 bases and J by 7 bases, leaving 14 bases between them. Germline V lookup: CDR1 SGDLS, CDR2 YYNGEE. In DNA, the CDR3 is TGTGCCAGCAGCACACAAAAAAGGGTTGGCTACACCTTC. Translating gives CASSTQKRVGYTF.

The chain has TRBV2 and TRBJ2-7; 9 bases match TRBD1. The CDR3 consists of 13 residues. V shed 4 bases and J 6 bases; nucleotides not matched to a gene: 4. Germline CDR1 SNHLY, CDR2 FYNNEI. In nucleotides, the CDR3 is TGTGCCAGCAGTGCTAGGACAGGGGTCGAGCAGTACTTC. It translates to CASSARTGVEQYF.

This clone has just a few counts. V is TRBV13 and J is TRBJ2-1; D is unclear. Trimming stripped 0 bases from V and 3 bases from J, with 6 bases between. Germline values: CDR1 PRHDT, CDR2 FYEKMQ (reference sequence). The CDR3 covers 14 residues. CDR3 nucleotides: TGTGCCAGCAGCTTAGGCCTAAACTACAATGAGCAGTTCTTC. Protein sequence: CASSLGLNYNEQFF.

This clone is deemed medium-sized. The chain couples TRBV5-4 to TRBJ2-3, with a possible D match to TRBD1 (6 bases). Trimming left V 2 bases short and J 4 bases short, with 20 bases between. The CDR3 length is 17 residues. The germline V gene encodes CDR1 SGHNT and CDR2 YYREEE (reference sequence). The CDR3 is CASSLKTGNLFADTQYF. In DNA, the CDR3 is TGTGCCAGCAGCTTAAAAACAGGGAATCTGTTCGCAGATACGCAGTATTTT.

The J gene is TRBJ2-3, the V gene TRBV30, with a possible D match to TRBD1 (6 bases). Per the germline V gene, CDR1 is GTSNPN and CDR2 is SVGIG (reference sequence). V gave up 0 bases and J gave up 1 base, with 8 bases separating them. The CDR3 is made up of 14 amino acids. In DNA, the CDR3 is TGTGCCTGGAGTGTTAAGGGGGGCACAGATACGCAGTATTTT. Amino acids: CAWSVKGGTDTQYF.

The chain has TRBV2 and TRBJ1-2, with 7 bases identical to TRBD1. J was trimmed by 5 bases and V by 2 bases; bases with no gene match: 5. The CDR3 is 14 residues long. Germline loops: CDR1 SNHLY, CDR2 FYNNEI. The CDR3 DNA reads TGTGCCAGCAGTGAATTTGGGACAGCATATGGCTACACCTTC. Protein sequence: CASSEFGTAYGYTF.

This sequence joins TRBV5-6 and TRBJ1-5, with 10 bases lining up with TRBD1. The CDR3 totals 19 residues. Per the germline V gene, CDR1 is SGHDT and CDR2 is YYEEEE. The V and J ends lost 4 bases and 1 base, in that order; junction bases with no gene match: 14. The CDR3 spells CASSQMTGGGWLSNQPQHF. CDR3 DNA sequence: TGTGCCAGCAGCCAAATGACAGGGGGCGGGTGGCTGAGCAATCAGCCCCAGCATTTT. The full variable domain, completed using reference TRBV5-6 and TRBJ1-5, is DAGVTQSPTHLIKTRGQQVTLRCSPKSGHDTVSWYQQALGQGPQFIFQYYEEEERQRGNFPDRFSGHQFPNYSSELNVNALLLGDSALYLCASSQMTGGGWLSNQPQHFGDGTRLSIL.

This clone was detected only a few times. The V gene is TRBV4-1, the J gene TRBJ2-7; D unresolved. This CDR3 is built from 12 residues. CDR1 is MGHRA, CDR2 YSYEKL, per germline. The V end was cut by 3 bases, the J end by 1 base, with 4 bases between. Here the CDR3 DNA reads TGCGCCAGCAGCCAGGGGTCCTACGAGCAGTACTTC. Protein product: CASSQGSYEQYF.

This clone was counted a few times. V and J are TRBV2 and TRBJ1-3; D ambiguous. Germline CDR1 and CDR2: SNHLY and FYNNEI. Trimming took off 4 bases at V and 0 bases at J, with 16 bases between the two ends. CDR3 size: 17 residues. CDR3 region: CASSGRTQLTSGNTIYF. The CDR3 nucleotides are TGTGCCAGCAGTGGTAGAACCCAGCTAACCTCTGGAAACACCATATATTTT.

The rearrangement links TRBV30 to TRBJ2-3; D is uncertain. V shed 5 bases and J shed 0 bases, with 9 bases lying between them. The CDR3 extends over 13 amino acids. Germline assignment: CDR1 GTSNPN and CDR2 SVGIG (reference sequence). DNA of the CDR3: TGTGCCTGGCGACTTTTTAGCACAGATACGCAGTATTTT. As protein: CAWRLFSTDTQYF.

This chain uses TRBV18 with TRBJ1-2; maybe TRBD1 (5 bases). CDR1 and CDR2 (germline): KGHSH, LQKENI. V was cut by 3 bases and J by 4 bases, with 18 bases left in between. The CDR3 is 16 amino acids. CDR3 loop: CASSPVQGNPSYGYTF. As DNA, the CDR3 is TGTGCCAGCTCACCGGTTCAGGGAAATCCCTCCTATGGCTACACCTTC.

The chain employs TRBV5-4 and TRBJ2-5; D gene ambiguous. The V gene lost 1 base and the J gene lost 5 bases, with 15 bases spanning the gap. The V gene's germline CDR1 is SGHNT and CDR2 YYREEE (reference sequence). The CDR3 extends over 15 amino acids. The CDR3 coding sequence is TGTGCCAGCAGCTTGTATGGGGTAGGGTTGGAGACCCAGTACTTC. Its protein product is CASSLYGVGLETQYF.

The chain recombines TRBV9 with TRBJ2-7; D is unresolved. Germline CDR1 and CDR2: SGDLS and YYNGEE. V lost 5 bases, J lost 3 bases, and 12 bases lay in between. CDR3 length: 13 amino acids. The CDR3 nucleotides are TGTGCCAGCAGATCGGACGGTAGCTACGAGCAGTACTTC. This gives the protein CASRSDGSYEQYF.

This clone was counted a few times. The chain couples TRBV19 to TRBJ2-3; the match to TRBD1 covers 10 bases. Trimming removed 5 bases from V and 2 bases from J; junction bases left unmatched: 7. The CDR3 loop spans 16 amino acids. The germline V gene has CDR1 LNHDA and CDR2 SQIVND (reference sequence). CDR3 nucleotide sequence: TGTGCCAGTAGTGAGACAGGGGGCTGGGACACAGATACGCAGTATTTT. It codes for CASSETGGWDTDTQYF.

The rearrangement links TRBV10-3 to TRBJ2-7; the D is unclear. CDR1 is ENHRY, CDR2 SYGVKD, per germline. The CDR3 runs 13 residues. V was trimmed by 4 bases and J by 2 bases, leaving 9 bases between them. The CDR3 loop is CAISGSETYEQYF. The CDR3 coding sequence is TGTGCCATCAGTGGATCCGAAACCTACGAGCAGTACTTC.

The chain employs TRBV27 and TRBJ1-5; 10 bases agree with TRBD1. The germline V gene encodes CDR1 MNHEY and CDR2 SMNVEV (reference sequence). The trim removed 4 bases at V and 6 bases at J, leaving 3 bases unmatched. CDR3 length: 14 amino acids. The chain's CDR3 is CASSSGTGVQPQHF. As DNA, the CDR3 is TGTGCCAGCAGTTCGGGGACAGGGGTTCAGCCCCAGCATTTT.

V gene TRBV14 combines with J gene TRBJ1-3, with D perhaps matching TRBD1 (5 bases). Germline V lookup: CDR1 SGHDN, CDR2 FVKESK. The CDR3 has 15 residues. Trimming removed 3 bases at V and 2 bases at J, with 11 bases between. CDR3 sequence reads: CASSQGWGTGNTIYF. CDR3 nucleotide sequence: TGTGCCAGCAGCCAGGGTTGGGGGACTGGAAACACCATATATTTT.

This clone was picked up a small number of times. A much larger clone differs by one base, so this may be a read error. Other nucleotide sequences in the sample specify the same CDR3. The genes are TRBV7-8 and TRBJ1-1; D perhaps matches TRBD1 (6 bases). The V and J ends lost 3 bases and 0 bases respectively, with 8 bases between them. Germline V gene data show CDR1 as SGHVS and CDR2 as FQNEAQ. The CDR3 consists of 14 residues. Here the CDR3 DNA reads TGTGCCAGCAGCTTTGGACAGATGAACACTGAAGCTTTCTTT. Its translation is CASSFGQMNTEAFF.